These 3 T cell receptor beta chains share one sample of origin, sequenced in a study of blood T cell repertoires in COVID-19. The protocol was immunoSEQ multiplex PCR, while the TCRdb copy is restricted to in-frame clones and leaves out a portion. The sample has about 76,000 clones; 70% to 90% are singletons. Sequencing was performed on peripheral blood. Every receptor here comes from a man in his 60s with COVID-19, enrolled during active disease.

V is TRBV5-1 and J is TRBJ2-4; 7 bases are shared with TRBD2. V trimming: 0 bases; J trimming: 6 bases; junction bases outside the gene matches: 3. Germline CDR1 SGHRS, CDR2 YFSETQ. The CDR3 covers 14 residues. Here the CDR3 DNA reads TGCGCCAGCAGCTTGGGGCTAGCGGTAAACATTCAGTACTTC. Its protein is CASSLGLAVNIQYF.

Only one count was recorded for this clone. In DNA form, the CDR3 reads TGCGCCAGCAGCCAATCCCAACAGGGATCTGAAGCTTTCTTT. It translates to CASSQSQQGSEAFF. The rearrangement joins TRBV4-1 to TRBJ1-1, with D possibly TRBD1 on 6 matching bases. CDR3 length equals 14 residues. Trimming stripped 2 bases from V and 6 bases from J, with 13 bases between. Per germline, CDR1 MGHRA and CDR2 YSYEKL.

This clone was recorded once. This chain connects TRBV5-1 to TRBJ2-3, with a tentative D call TRBD2 (7 bases). The V gene's germline CDR1 is SGHRS and CDR2 YFSETQ. V was shortened by 9 bases and J by 4 bases, with 18 bases between the two germline ends. The CDR3 runs to 14 residues. CDR3 bases: TGCGCCACCTCAGGGGTAGCGGGTTCAGATACGCAGTATTTT. Encoded protein: CATSGVAGSDTQYF.